The 18 T cell receptor beta chains presented below share a single source sample, sequenced in a study of blood T cell repertoires in COVID-19. TCRdb keeps only in-frame clones here, not all; method: immunoSEQ multiplex PCR. This table has approximately 200,000 clones, 70% to 90% appearing once. The material sequenced was peripheral blood. The source of these receptors is a human donor with active or convalescent COVID-19. The donor label of this sample is uncertain.

The CDR3 DNA follows: TGTGCCAGCAGCCCCTCGGGTCGGAGGGGGCGGTGGGGTGGCACTGAAGCTTTCTTT. Translated: CASSPSGRRGRWGGTEAFF. This chain connects TRBV7-8 to TRBJ1-1; the match to TRBD1 covers 7 bases. CDR3 length: 19 amino acids. Per germline, CDR1 SGHVS and CDR2 FQNEAQ. V dropped 5 bases and J dropped 4; count of bases not matched to a gene: 22.

The chain combines TRBV28 with TRBJ2-1; TRBD1 matches 10 bases. This CDR3 has 18 residues. The trim removed 6 bases at V and 7 bases at J, leaving 18 bases unmatched. Germline CDR1 MDHEN, CDR2 SYDVKM. Here the CDR3 DNA reads TGTGCCAGCAGCTACAAGAGCGGCCGGGACAGGGGTGGGAATGAGCAGTTCTTC. Amino acids: CASSYKSGRDRGGNEQFF. Filled out from reference TRBV28 and TRBJ2-1, the complete variable domain reads DVKVTQSSRYLVKRTGEKVFLECVQDMDHENMFWYRQDPGLGLRLIYFSYDVKMKEKGDIPEGYSVSREKKERFSLILESASTNQTSMYLCASSYKSGRDRGGNEQFFGPGTRLTVL.

The chain has TRBV12-3 or TRBV12-4 and TRBJ2-7, with TRBD1 as a possible D gene (6 bases). This CDR3 contains 13 residues. V was pared by 6 bases and J by 2 bases, with 11 bases between. CDR3 sequence reads: CASRTGTTYEQYF. The CDR3 region has the DNA TGTGCCAGCAGAACCGGGACAACCTACGAGCAGTACTTC.

This clone appeared once. The CDR3 protein is CASSRSGEPYEQYF. The CDR3 bases are TGTGCCAGCAGTCGGAGCGGGGAACCCTACGAGCAGTACTTC. The rearrangement links TRBV9 to TRBJ2-7; 7 positions agree with TRBD2. From germline, CDR1 is SGDLS and CDR2 YYNGEE. V trimming: 5 bases; J trimming: 2 bases; junction bases outside the gene matches: 7. CDR3 length equals 14 residues.

The V gene is TRBV7-3, the J gene TRBJ2-7; D unclear. The CDR3 has 13 residues. Germline lookup yields CDR1 SGHTA and CDR2 FQGTGA. Between the trimmed V and J ends, which lost 3 bases and 5 bases, there was a span of 11 bases. The CDR3 DNA reads TGTGCCAGCAGCTTGAAGAGTAGCAACGAGCAGTACTTC. Its protein product is CASSLKSSNEQYF. The full variable domain, with the rest looked up from reference TRBV7-3 and TRBJ2-7, is GAGVSQTPSNKVTEKGKYVELRCDPISGHTALYWYRQSLGQGPEFLIYFQGTGAADDSGLPNDRFFAVRPEGSVSTLKIQRTERGDSAVYLCASSLKSSNEQYFGPGTRLTVT.

The V call is TRBV6-5, the J call TRBJ1-1, with 10 nucleotides matching TRBD1. CDR3 size: 13 residues. V trimming: 6 bases; J trimming: 4 bases; junction bases outside the gene matches: 2. The V gene's germline CDR1 is MNHEY and CDR2 SVGAGI. Written as DNA, the CDR3 is TGTGCCAGCAGCTGGACAGGGGGCACTGAAGCTTTCTTT. This gives the protein CASSWTGGTEAFF.

This clone came up a few times. The chain combines TRBV9 with TRBJ2-7, with TRBD1 as a possible D gene (5 bases). V lost 6 bases and J lost 1, with 11 bases in between. CDR3 length: 13 residues. CDR1 and CDR2 (germline): SGDLS, YYNGEE. CDR3 protein: CASTQTVSYEQYF. CDR3 DNA: TGTGCCAGCACTCAGACAGTATCCTACGAGCAGTACTTC.

The gene calls are TRBV5-5 and TRBJ1-4, with 9 bases that match TRBD1. This CDR3 contains 16 residues. Losses at the gene ends were 3 bases for V and 1 base for J; bases not matched to a gene: 4. From germline, CDR1 is SGHKS and CDR2 YYEKEE (reference sequence). The DNA of the CDR3 is TGTGCCAGCAGCTCGACAGGGGGGGTAACTAATGAAAAACTGTTTTTT. This codes for CASSSTGGVTNEKLFF.

The J gene is TRBJ2-7, the V gene TRBV9, with a tentative D call TRBD1 (7 bases). Germline V gene sequence: CDR1 SGDLS, CDR2 YYNGEE. Trimming shortened V by 4 bases and J by 3 bases, and 14 bases separated the two germline ends. There are 14 residues in the CDR3. The CDR3 is CASSLTQGGYEQYF. CDR3 bases: TGTGCCAGCAGCTTAACCCAGGGGGGCTACGAGCAGTACTTC.

This sequence joins TRBV18 and TRBJ1-3; maybe TRBD1 (6 bases). Germline lookup yields CDR1 KGHSH and CDR2 LQKENI. The CDR3 sequence is 15 residues long. V shed 4 bases and J shed 2 bases, with 12 bases lying between them. CDR3 amino acids: CASSLERGTGNTIYF. In DNA, the CDR3 is TGTGCCAGCTCACTGGAGAGGGGGACTGGAAACACCATATATTTT. Variable domain in full (rest from reference TRBV18 and TRBJ1-3): NAGVMQNPRHLVRRRGQEARLRCSPMKGHSHVYWYRQLPEEGLKFMVYLQKENIIDESGMPKERFSAEFPKEGPSILRIQQVVRGDSAAYFCASSLERGTGNTIYFGEGSWLTVV.

The gene calls are TRBV18 and TRBJ1-2; 8 bases are shared with TRBD1. Looked up from germline, CDR1 is KGHSH and CDR2 is LQKENI. The CDR3 totals 17 residues. Unmatched junction bases numbered 12, after V lost 2 bases and J lost 4 bases. The CDR3 region is CASSPFRQGLSVYGYTF. In DNA, the CDR3 is TGTGCCAGCTCACCATTCCGACAGGGGTTGAGTGTCTATGGCTACACCTTC.

The chain is built from TRBV7-8 and TRBJ2-7; tentatively, D is TRBD2 (7 bases). Trimming shortened V by 2 bases and J by 3 bases, and 11 bases separated the two germline ends. Germline loops: CDR1 SGHVS, CDR2 FQNEAQ. The CDR3 loop spans 14 amino acids. DNA for the CDR3: TGTGCCAGCAGCTTAAGGGGGGGTTTCTACGAGCAGTACTTC. Its protein is CASSLRGGFYEQYF.

The rearrangement uses TRBV6-1 and TRBJ1-4; D unresolved. V was clipped by 2 bases and J by 8 bases, with 12 bases between them. The CDR3 loop spans 14 amino acids. Looked up from germline, CDR1 is MNHNS and CDR2 is SASEGT. The CDR3, as DNA: TGTGCCAGCAGTGAAAGGCGGGATGGCGAAAAACTGTTTTTT. As protein: CASSERRDGEKLFF.

The chain couples TRBV9 to TRBJ2-6; D remains unclear. Trimming shortened V by 0 bases and J by 1 base, and 11 bases separated the two germline ends. The CDR3 has 17 residues. Germline CDR1 is SGDLS and CDR2 is YYNGEE. CDR3 protein: CASSVAFRSSGANVLTF. In DNA, the CDR3 is TGTGCCAGCAGCGTAGCTTTCAGGTCTTCTGGGGCCAACGTCCTGACTTTC.

In DNA, the CDR3 is TGTGCCAGCTCACCAATATACAGGGATGGGGAAAAACTGTTTTTT. Protein sequence: CASSPIYRDGEKLFF. The V call is TRBV18, the J call TRBJ1-4; D may be TRBD1 (6 bases). The germline CDR1 and CDR2 sequences are KGHSH and LQKENI. The ends were cut back, 2 bases at V and 8 bases at J, with 15 bases in the middle. The CDR3 is 15 amino acids.

This clone occurred a few times. J is TRBJ2-2 and V is TRBV15, with TRBD1 matching 9 bases. CDR1 is LNHNV and CDR2 is YYDKDF in the germline V gene (reference sequence). The CDR3 length is 13 residues. V gave up 6 bases and J gave up 7 bases; unmatched junction bases: 3. The CDR3, as DNA: TGTGCCACCAGACAGGGGGCAATCGGGGAGCTGTTTTTT. It is translated as CATRQGAIGELFF.

The chain joins TRBV29-1 to TRBJ1-2; 8 bases map to TRBD1. This CDR3 has 14 amino acids. Trimming took 3 bases from V and 4 from J; bases not matched to a gene: 7. Germline CDR1 is SQVTM and CDR2 is ANQGSEA. In nucleotides, the CDR3 is TGCAGCGTTGATTTGCTTGACAGGGGCTATGGCTACACCTTC. Protein: CSVDLLDRGYGYTF.

The chain couples TRBV5-1 to TRBJ2-7; D possibly corresponds to TRBD2 (7 bases). The CDR3 runs 18 residues. Germline-derived CDR1 and CDR2 are SGHRS and YFSETQ. V lost 0 bases, J lost 7 bases, and 26 bases lay in between. The CDR3: CASSLALGGGGAGGEQYF. The CDR3 coding sequence is TGCGCCAGCAGCTTGGCACTGGGCGGTGGGGGGGCAGGCGGAGAGCAGTACTTC.